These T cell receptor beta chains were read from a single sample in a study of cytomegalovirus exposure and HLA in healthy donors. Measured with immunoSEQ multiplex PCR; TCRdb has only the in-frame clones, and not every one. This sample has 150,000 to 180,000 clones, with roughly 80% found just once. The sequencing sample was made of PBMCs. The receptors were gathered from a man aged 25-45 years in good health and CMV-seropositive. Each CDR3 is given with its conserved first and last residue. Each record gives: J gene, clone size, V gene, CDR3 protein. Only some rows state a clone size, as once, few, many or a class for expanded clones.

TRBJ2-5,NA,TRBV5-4,CASSYPGRDGETQYF
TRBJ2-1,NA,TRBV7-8,CASSLISLAGGINEQFF
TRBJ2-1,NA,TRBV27,CASSWGLHILHNEQFF
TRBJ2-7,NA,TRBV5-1,CASSSRDRAIPYEQYF
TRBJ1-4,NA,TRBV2,CASSGTGVSEKLFF
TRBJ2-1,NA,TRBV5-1,CASSLATLAGESYNEQFF
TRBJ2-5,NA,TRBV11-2,CASSPIFSGGQETQYF
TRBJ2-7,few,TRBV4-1,CASSQGNSGSYEQYF
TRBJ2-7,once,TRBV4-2,CASSRRGGPGNSYEQYF
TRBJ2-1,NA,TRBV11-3,CASSPGPGLAPRSYNEQFF
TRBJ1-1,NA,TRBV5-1,CASSLAGGLATEAFF
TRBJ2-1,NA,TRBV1,CTSSQGALHNEQFF
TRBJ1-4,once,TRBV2,CASSRQGGEKLFF
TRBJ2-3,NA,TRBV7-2,CASSPAGGLADTQYF
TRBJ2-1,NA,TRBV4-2,CASSQVGQSYNEQFF
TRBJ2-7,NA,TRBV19,CASSSPGTGFSYEQYF
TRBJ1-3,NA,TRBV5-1,CASRGFGSGNTIYF
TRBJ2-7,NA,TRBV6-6,CASRSGTLSYEQYF
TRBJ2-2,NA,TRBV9,CASSVAGARTGELFF
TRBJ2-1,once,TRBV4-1,CASSHSVYNEQFF
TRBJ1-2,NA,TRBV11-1,CASSSGGREYGYTF
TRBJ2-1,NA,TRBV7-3,CASSLAGGLYNEQFF
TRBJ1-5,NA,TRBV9,CASSAGTANQPQHF
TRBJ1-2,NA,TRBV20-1,CSAPSGYGYTF
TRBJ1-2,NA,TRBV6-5,CASSRQGPWGYTF
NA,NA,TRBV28,CASLRQGDYEQYF
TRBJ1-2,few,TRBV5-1,CASSWGQGASGYTF
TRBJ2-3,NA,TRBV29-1,CSVEENRPTTDTQYF
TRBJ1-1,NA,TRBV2,CASSVNTEAFF